These T cell receptor beta chains were read from a single sample in a study of cytomegalovirus exposure and HLA in healthy donors. Here immunoSEQ multiplex PCR was the method, and the copy in TCRdb shows in-frame clones only, minus some. Of over 150,000 clones listed, roughly three quarters were seen once; the top ten hold about 13%. Specimen: PBMCs. The receptors derive from a woman between 45 and 60 years old in good health and CMV-seropositive. Each CDR3 is given with its conserved first and last residue. The order of the fields is D gene, CDR3 length, J gene, V gene, clone size, CDR3 protein, CDR3 DNA. The D gene is left open where the match is weak. The size entry is marked missing in some rows and otherwise reads once, few, many or a size class.

D: NA; length: 16; J: TRBJ2-7; V: TRBV5-1; size: NA; CDR3: CASSLAGPGGKYEQYF; DNA: TGCGCCAGCAGCTTGGCCGGGCCCGGAGGCAAGTACGAGCAGTACTTC
D: NA; length: 14; J: TRBJ1-5; V: TRBV7-9; size: few; CDR3: CASSLGQTNQPQHF; DNA: TGTGCCAGCAGCTTAGGCCAGACTAATCAGCCCCAGCATTTT
D: TRBD1; length: 16; J: TRBJ1-5; V: TRBV7-9; size: NA; CDR3: CSSSRTGGLRDQPQHF; DNA: TGTTCCAGCAGCCGGACAGGGGGCCTTCGGGATCAGCCCCAGCATTTT
D: NA; length: 15; J: TRBJ2-7; V: TRBV6-1; size: NA; CDR3: CASSEEDRSSYEQYF; DNA: TGTGCCAGCAGTGAAGAAGACAGATCTAGCTACGAGCAGTACTTC
D: NA; length: 15; J: TRBJ1-3; V: TRBV9; size: NA; CDR3: CASSTYREGGNTIYF; DNA: TGTGCCAGCAGCACGTACAGGGAGGGTGGAAACACCATATATTTT
D: TRBD1; length: 15; J: TRBJ2-1; V: TRBV7-9; size: few; CDR3: CASSPDRPRAYEQFF; DNA: TGTGCCAGCAGCCCGGACAGGCCAAGGGCCTATGAGCAGTTCTTC
D: TRBD1; length: 13; J: TRBJ1-1; V: TRBV11-2; size: NA; CDR3: CASSLGQGTEAFF; DNA: TGTGCCAGCAGCTTAGGACAGGGCACTGAAGCTTTCTTT
D: TRBD1; length: 15; J: TRBJ1-1; V: TRBV5-5; size: NA; CDR3: CASSWGQTLNTEAFF; DNA: TGTGCCAGTAGCTGGGGACAGACTTTGAACACTGAAGCTTTCTTT
D: NA; length: 13; J: TRBJ1-2; V: TRBV6-1; size: few; CDR3: CASSWTTNYGYTF; DNA: TGTGCCAGCAGTTGGACAACTAACTATGGCTACACCTTC
D: NA; length: 13; J: TRBJ1-6; V: TRBV6-5; size: once; CDR3: CASSPTSNSPLHF; DNA: TGTGCCAGCAGTCCCACGAGCAATTCACCCCTCCACTTT